This T cell receptor (beta chain) was recorded in a study of blood T cells in healthy people across ages. Between the trimmed V and J ends, which lost 4 bases and 3 bases, there was a span of 18 bases. Germline V gene data show CDR1 as MDHEN and CDR2 as SYDVKM. The CDR3 is 16 residues long. The authors ran a second PCR of roughly 6 to 12 cycles using a sample-barcoded 5' primer and a J-beta primer mix. TCRdb analysed the 5' RACE reads with MiXCR anew, one entry per CDR3 protein. The data show approximately 780,000 distinct CDR3 sequences, 25% to 30% seen once. The same data also contributed to another study, on T cells of mothers and their children.

This chain connects TRBV28 to TRBJ2-5; the D gene is possibly TRBD2 (5 bases). Material: blood. The receptor comes from a boy aged 10-17 years in good health. The CDR3 is CASSSLERPNEETQYF. The CDR3 DNA sequence: TGTGCCAGCAGTTCCCTCGAGCGGCCTAATGAAGAGACCCAGTACTTC.